Presented here are 13 T cell receptor beta chains from one specimen sequenced in a study of T cell responses to AZD1222 COVID-19 vaccine. Repertoires were generated with immunoSEQ multiplex PCR, while TCRdb's copy carries only in-frame clones and drops some. The data hold 140,000 to 150,000 clones, with 82% observed a single time. The sequenced sample was peripheral blood, obtained on day 0 of MenACWY control vaccination. These receptors originate from an adult in good health.

The V call is TRBV10-3, the J call TRBJ2-7; 8 bases fit TRBD2. CDR3 length: 16 residues. The V gene's germline CDR1 is ENHRY and CDR2 SYGVKD. The trim removed 6 bases at V and 0 bases at J, leaving 10 bases unmatched. The CDR3 DNA reads TGTGCCATCAGCCCTAGGAGCGGGGGACCCTCCTACGAGCAGTACTTC. It encodes CAISPRSGGPSYEQYF.

The chain joins TRBV11-1 to TRBJ2-7; tentative D call: TRBD1 (6 bases). The V and J ends lost 6 bases and 0 bases respectively, with 12 bases between them. Germline V lookup: CDR1 SGHAT, CDR2 FQDESV (reference sequence). The CDR3 loop spans 14 amino acids. CDR3 sequence reads: CASRDTGFSYEQYF. The CDR3 nucleotides are TGTGCCAGCAGGGATACAGGGTTCTCCTACGAGCAGTACTTC.

This chain links TRBV9 with TRBJ1-3; a weak D match, TRBD1 (5 bases). This CDR3 is 16 amino acids long. V was shortened by 4 bases and J by 0 bases, with 14 bases between the two germline ends. The germline gives CDR1 SGDLS, CDR2 YYNGEE. The CDR3 DNA reads TGTGCCAGCAGCTCGCGAGGGGAGCTCTCTGGAAACACCATATATTTT. Translating it yields CASSSRGELSGNTIYF.

The rearrangement joins TRBV12-3 or TRBV12-4 to TRBJ1-1; unclear D gene. There are 13 residues in the CDR3. Trimming stripped 3 bases from V and 1 base from J, with 6 bases between. In DNA, the CDR3 is TGTGCCAGCAGTTTTGGCTGGAACACTGAAGCTTTCTTT. Protein sequence: CASSFGWNTEAFF.

The V gene is TRBV5-3, the J gene TRBJ1-2; 7 bases match TRBD1. TRBV5-3 is reported as an ORF; its role is uncertain. V lost 7 bases, J lost 2 bases, and 5 bases stayed unmatched. This CDR3 spans 13 amino acids. CDR3 sequence (DNA): TGTGCCAGACAACAGGGGTTAAACTATGGCTACACCTTC. Translated, it gives CARQQGLNYGYTF.

The chain combines TRBV5-6 with TRBJ1-2; D is unresolved. The CDR3 sequence is 13 residues long. The V end was cut by 3 bases, the J end by 6 bases, with 12 bases between. The germline CDR1 and CDR2 sequences are SGHDT and YYEEEE. The CDR3: CASSSGSLHGYTF. In nucleotides, the CDR3 is TGTGCCAGCAGCTCGGGCAGCCTTCATGGCTACACCTTC.

This clone appeared a single time. V gene TRBV5-1 combines with J gene TRBJ1-4; D perhaps matches TRBD1 (5 bases). This CDR3 comprises 15 residues. From germline, CDR1 is SGHRS and CDR2 YFSETQ. Trimming left V 4 bases short and J 4 bases short, with 14 bases between. The CDR3 bases are TGCGCCAGCAGCCCCCCAGGGCGGGGTAATGAAAAACTGTTTTTT. This encodes CASSPPGRGNEKLFF. The full variable domain, in which reference TRBV5-1 and TRBJ1-4 provide the parts outside the CDR3, is KAGVTQTPRYLIKTRGQQVTLSCSPISGHRSVSWYQQTPGQGLQFLFEYFSETQRNKGNFPGRFSGRQFSNSRSEMNVSTLELGDSALYLCASSPPGRGNEKLFFGSGTQLSVL.

This clone appeared a single time. This chain uses TRBV10-1 with TRBJ2-3; D gene ambiguous. CDR3 length: 13 amino acids. Germline values: CDR1 WNHNN, CDR2 SYGVQD (reference sequence). V was clipped by 8 bases and J by 0 bases, with 9 bases between them. In nucleotides, the CDR3 is TGCGCCAGCCACCCGACTAGCACAGATACGCAGTATTTT. It yields the protein CASHPTSTDTQYF.

This chain connects TRBV29-1 to TRBJ2-2; TRBD1 is a possible D gene (5 bases). CDR1 and CDR2 (germline): SQVTM, ANQGSEA. The V gene lost 4 bases and the J gene lost 0 bases, with 12 bases spanning the gap. This CDR3 is built from 15 residues. This CDR3 is CSVGYTTANTGELFF. CDR3 bases: TGCAGCGTTGGATATACGACAGCGAACACCGGGGAGCTGTTTTTT.

The chain joins TRBV6-5 to TRBJ1-4; TRBD1 aligns across 9 bases. V trimming: 6 bases; J trimming: 8 bases; junction bases outside the gene matches: 7. CDR1 and CDR2 from the germline V gene are MNHEY and SVGAGI. The CDR3 sequence is 14 residues long. CDR3 loop: CASSSGTGWEKLFF. The CDR3, as DNA: TGTGCCAGCAGCTCCGGGACAGGGTGGGAAAAACTGTTTTTT.

V is TRBV27 and J is TRBJ2-7; possibly TRBD2 for D (6 bases). The V gene's germline CDR1 is MNHEY and CDR2 SMNVEV (reference sequence). The CDR3 has 15 residues. V was clipped by 2 bases and J by 0 bases, with 11 bases between them. The CDR3 DNA reads as TGTGCCAGCAGTTTAACTGGCGGGGCCTCCTACGAGCAGTACTTC. It is translated as CASSLTGGASYEQYF.

The gene calls are TRBV3-1 (or the pseudogene TRBV3-2) and TRBJ1-2; D is ambiguous. Trimming took off 1 base at V and 5 bases at J, with 8 bases between the two ends. The germline CDR1 and CDR2 sequences are LGHDT and YNNKEL (reference sequence). The CDR3 consists of 13 residues. CDR3 nucleotides: TGTGCCAGCAGCCAAGTTGGCAGATATGGCTACACCTTC. Its translation is CASSQVGRYGYTF.

The rearrangement links TRBV11-2 to TRBJ1-3; 7 bases align to TRBD1. Germline CDR1 and CDR2: SGHAT and FQNNGV. The CDR3 length is 17 residues. The trim removed 5 bases at V and 0 bases at J, leaving 10 bases unmatched. CDR3 nucleotides: TGTGCCAGCAGCACCCGGACAGGTACTTTCTCTGGAAACACCATATATTTT. Protein sequence: CASSTRTGTFSGNTIYF.